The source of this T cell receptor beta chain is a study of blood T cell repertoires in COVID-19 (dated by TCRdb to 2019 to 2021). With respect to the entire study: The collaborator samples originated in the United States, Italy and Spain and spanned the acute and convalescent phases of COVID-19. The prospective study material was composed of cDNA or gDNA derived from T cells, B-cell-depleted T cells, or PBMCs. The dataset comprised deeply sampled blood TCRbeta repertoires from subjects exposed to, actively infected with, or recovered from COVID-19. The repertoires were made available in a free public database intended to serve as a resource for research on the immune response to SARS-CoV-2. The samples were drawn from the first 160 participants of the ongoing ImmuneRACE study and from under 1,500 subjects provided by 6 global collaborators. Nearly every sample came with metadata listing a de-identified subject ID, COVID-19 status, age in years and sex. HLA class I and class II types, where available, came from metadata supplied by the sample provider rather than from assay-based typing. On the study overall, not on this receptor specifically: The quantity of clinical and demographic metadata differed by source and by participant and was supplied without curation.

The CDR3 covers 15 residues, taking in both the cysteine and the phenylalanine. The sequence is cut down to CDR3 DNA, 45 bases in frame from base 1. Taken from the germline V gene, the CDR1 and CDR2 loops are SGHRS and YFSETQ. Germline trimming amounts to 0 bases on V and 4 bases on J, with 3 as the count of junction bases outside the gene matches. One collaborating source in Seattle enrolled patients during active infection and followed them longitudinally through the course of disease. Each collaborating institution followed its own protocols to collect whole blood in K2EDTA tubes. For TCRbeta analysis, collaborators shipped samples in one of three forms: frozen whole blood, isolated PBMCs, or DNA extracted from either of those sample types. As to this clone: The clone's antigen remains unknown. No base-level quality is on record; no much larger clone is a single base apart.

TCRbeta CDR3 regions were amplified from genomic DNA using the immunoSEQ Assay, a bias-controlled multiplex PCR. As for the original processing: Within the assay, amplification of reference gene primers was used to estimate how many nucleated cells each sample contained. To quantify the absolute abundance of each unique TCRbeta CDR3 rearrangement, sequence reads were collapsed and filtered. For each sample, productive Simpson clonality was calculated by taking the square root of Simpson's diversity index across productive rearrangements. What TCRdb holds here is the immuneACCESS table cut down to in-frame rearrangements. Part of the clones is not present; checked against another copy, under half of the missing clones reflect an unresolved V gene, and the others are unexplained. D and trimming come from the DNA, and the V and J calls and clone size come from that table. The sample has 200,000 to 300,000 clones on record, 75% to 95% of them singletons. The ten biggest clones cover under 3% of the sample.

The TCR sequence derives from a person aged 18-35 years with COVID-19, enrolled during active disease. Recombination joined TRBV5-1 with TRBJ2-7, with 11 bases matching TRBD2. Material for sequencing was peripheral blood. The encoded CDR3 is CASSLEGTSGYEQYF. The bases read TGCGCCAGCAGCTTGGAAGGGACTAGCGGATACGAGCAGTACTTC.